One sample yielded the 4 T cell receptor beta chains listed below, sequenced in a study of cytomegalovirus exposure and HLA in healthy donors. With 60 Vbeta and 13 Jbeta primers, the PCR was carried out. Only in-frame clones appear in the TCRdb table, and some are missing; sequencing was by immunoSEQ multiplex PCR. The table shows 100,000 to 150,000 clones, with around 77% occurring only once. Sample: PBMCs. The origin of the receptors is a woman aged 40 to 50 in good health and CMV-seropositive.

The chain joins TRBV5-6 to TRBJ2-3; tentatively, D is TRBD2 (5 bases). CDR1 is SGHDT, CDR2 YYEEEE, per germline. This CDR3 region has 13 residues. V lost 6 bases and J 5 bases, leaving 13 bases between the germline ends. The CDR3 DNA is TGTGCCAGCACCCTCCGGGCGGGAGATACGCAGTATTTT. It specifies CASTLRAGDTQYF.

Here the CDR3 reads CASSFGTGANTEAFF. For the CDR3, the DNA is TGTGCCAGCAGCTTCGGGACAGGGGCGAACACTGAAGCTTTCTTT. This chain uses TRBV9 with TRBJ1-1, with TRBD1 matching 10 bases. The CDR3 consists of 15 residues. Trimming removed 4 bases from V and 1 base from J; junction bases left unmatched: 4. Germline V gene sequence: CDR1 SGDLS, CDR2 YYNGEE.

The J gene is TRBJ2-3, the V gene TRBV7-3; the D is unclear. The CDR3 has 14 amino acids. Per the germline V gene, CDR1 is SGHTA and CDR2 is FQGTGA. V was pared by 1 base and J by 2 bases, with 7 bases between. The CDR3 nucleotides read TGTGCCAGCAGCTTAAGGCCATTCACAGATACGCAGTATTTT. This codes for CASSLRPFTDTQYF.

This rearrangement joins TRBV19 to TRBJ2-1, with TRBD1 matching over 8 bases. Trimming at V came to 8 bases and at J to 0 bases, leaving 0 bases not matched to a gene. CDR3 size: 13 residues. Germline V gives CDR1 LNHDA, CDR2 SQIVND (reference sequence). CDR3 amino acids: CASGQGSYNEQFF. As DNA, the CDR3 is TGTGCCAGTGGACAGGGCTCCTACAATGAGCAGTTCTTC.